This T cell receptor (beta chain) was sequenced during a study of identical twins. Each CDR3 protein is one row after TCRdb ran MiXCR on the 5' RACE reads. The sample lists 1.5 million to 2 million distinct CDR3 sequences, about 32% seen once, with over 0.25% in the top ten. CDR1 is MNHEY, CDR2 SVGAGI, per germline. The CDR3 contains 15 residues. V trimming: 6 bases; J trimming: 0 bases; junction bases outside the gene matches: 5. Study-level points and caveats: Abundant cord blood beta clonotypes carried fewer insertions; memory repertoires showed none. Models underestimated how often monozygotic twins shared out-of-frame TCR alpha. One should note that invariant MAIT and iNKT cells could partly confound zero-insertion analyses.

In regard to this clonotype: Its antigen is not known.

In every case, the donor was a healthy Caucasian. Sample: cord blood. The V call is TRBV6-5, the J call TRBJ2-4; 7 nucleotides align to TRBD2. The TCR was taken from a newborn girl in good health. The CDR3 sequence is CASSLLAVAKNIQYF. CDR3 nucleotides: TGTGCCAGCAGCCTGCTAGCGGTAGCCAAAAACATTCAGTACTTC.